These T cell receptor beta chains were read from a single sample in a study of shared clonotypes between healthy human individuals. Clones were read by immunoSEQ multiplex PCR, and TCRdb kept only the in-frame ones, dropping some. The sample includes roughly 590,000 clones, roughly 95% of them seen just once. What was sequenced was naive CD8+ T cells sorted from blood. These TCRs come from a woman under 40 in good health. Both conserved end residues are part of each CDR3. The order of the fields is clone size, D gene, V gene, J gene, CDR3 protein, CDR3 DNA. D genes are given only for firm matches. Where a row states a size, it is once, few, many or the class of an expanded clone; other rows omit it.

>NA|NA|TRBV28|TRBJ1-2
CASSGRTSVYGYTF
TGTGCCAGCAGCGGCAGGACCTCCGTCTATGGCTACACCTTC
>once|TRBD1|TRBV6-5|TRBJ1-5
CASRTGGYSNQPQHF
TGTGCCAGCAGAACAGGGGGGTATAGCAATCAGCCCCAGCATTTT
>NA|NA|TRBV15|TRBJ1-4
CATSTVPGEKLFF
TGTGCCACCAGCACAGTGCCGGGGGAAAAACTGTTTTTT
>NA|NA|TRBV2|TRBJ2-1
CASSDRTEKLRGEQFF
TGTGCCAGCAGTGACCGGACGGAAAAACTTAGGGGTGAGCAGTTCTTC
>NA|NA|TRBV28|TRBJ2-7
CASSEAQGNHEQYF
TGTGCCAGCAGTGAAGCGCAGGGTAACCACGAGCAGTACTTC
>NA|TRBD1|TRBV28|TRBJ2-7
CASSLYRGRGDEQYF
TGTGCCAGCAGTTTATACAGGGGGCGCGGGGACGAGCAGTACTTC
>NA|NA|TRBV9|TRBJ2-3
CASSLSSTDTQYF
TGTGCCAGCAGCTTGTCTAGCACAGATACGCAGTATTTT
>NA|NA|TRBV14|TRBJ2-1
CASSQLGRRNEQFF
TGTGCCAGCAGCCAACTCGGGAGACGGAATGAGCAGTTCTTC
>NA|TRBD2|TRBV27|TRBJ2-1
CASRNGASGYNEQFF
TGTGCCAGCAGAAATGGGGCTAGCGGATACAATGAGCAGTTCTTC
>few|NA|TRBV7-9|TRBJ2-1
CASSLLVVAEGSYNEQFF
TGTGCCAGCAGCTTGTTAGTCGTTGCTGAGGGTTCCTACAATGAGCAGTTCTTC
>once|TRBD2|TRBV7-9|TRBJ2-7
CASSLTTSGYEQYF
TGTGCCAGCAGCTTAACTACTAGCGGCTACGAGCAGTACTTC
>NA|TRBD2|TRBV5-1|TRBJ2-1
CASSSLAGGYYEQFF
TGCGCCAGCAGCTCGCTAGCGGGAGGTTATTATGAGCAGTTCTTC
>NA|NA|TRBV5-1|TRBJ2-7
CASSRTPTNEQYF
TGCGCCAGCAGCCGGACGCCTACTAACGAGCAGTACTTC
>NA|NA|TRBV7-6|TRBJ2-2
CASSPNPKGELFF
TGTGCCAGCAGCCCCAACCCAAAGGGGGAGCTGTTTTTT
>NA|TRBD2|TRBV9|TRBJ2-3
CASSGAGGPTDTQYF
TGTGCCAGCAGCGGGGCGGGAGGCCCCACAGATACGCAGTATTTT
>NA|NA|TRBV19|TRBJ2-1
CASSIGETYNEQFF
TGTGCCAGTAGTATAGGGGAGACCTACAATGAGCAGTTCTTC
>NA|NA|TRBV27|TRBJ2-5
CASSVGETQYF
TGTGCCAGCAGTGTCGGCGAGACCCAGTACTTC
>NA|TRBD2|TRBV11-2|TRBJ2-7
CASSFGLATYEQYF
TGTGCCAGCAGCTTCGGACTAGCGACGTACGAGCAGTACTTC
>NA|TRBD2|TRBV15|TRBJ2-5
CATSPGLQETQYF
TGTGCCACCAGCCCGGGACTACAAGAGACCCAGTACTTC
>NA|NA|TRBV4-1|TRBJ2-1
CATKSGSSYNEQFF
TGCGCCACGAAAAGCGGAAGCTCCTACAATGAGCAGTTCTTC
>NA|NA|TRBV6-1|TRBJ1-3
CASRSDSSGNTIYF
TGTGCCAGCAGGTCGGACAGCTCTGGAAACACCATATATTTT
>NA|TRBD1|TRBV27|TRBJ1-1
CASSSNRDRGRTEAFF
TGTGCCAGCAGTTCAAACCGGGACAGGGGGAGGACTGAAGCTTTCTTT
>NA|NA|TRBV11-2|TRBJ2-7
CASSYRDSEYF
TGTGCCAGCAGCTACCGGGACTCTGAGTACTTC
>NA|TRBD2|TRBV27|TRBJ2-7
CASSRGTSGRGEQYF
TGTGCCAGCAGTCGCGGGACTAGCGGGAGAGGAGAGCAGTACTTC
>NA|TRBD1|TRBV15|TRBJ1-2
CATSRDRGTGIEYGYTF
TGTGCCACCAGCAGAGATCGCGGGACAGGGATTGAGTATGGCTACACCTTC
>NA|TRBD2|TRBV10-3|TRBJ2-2
CAISASGNTGELFF
TGTGCCATCAGTGCTAGCGGTAACACCGGGGAGCTGTTTTTT
>NA|NA|TRBV19|TRBJ2-1
CASGMGTFNEQFF
TGTGCCAGTGGGATGGGGACCTTCAATGAGCAGTTCTTC
>NA|TRBD1|TRBV11-2|TRBJ1-5
CASSLTGDQPQHF
TGTGCCAGCAGCTTGACAGGGGATCAGCCCCAGCATTTT
>NA|TRBD1|TRBV6-1|TRBJ1-2
CASTGQGVGGYTF
TGTGCCAGCACCGGGCAGGGGGTAGGTGGCTACACCTTC
>few|NA|TRBV5-4|TRBJ2-7
CASSSLNEQYF
TGTGCCAGCAGCTCCCTGAACGAGCAGTACTTC
>NA|NA|TRBV28|TRBJ1-2
CASSTTANYGYTF
TGTGCCAGCAGCACTACAGCTAACTATGGCTACACCTTC
>NA|NA|TRBV27|TRBJ2-2
CASGTGLRETGELFF
TGTGCCAGCGGAACCGGGCTTAGAGAGACCGGGGAGCTGTTTTTT
>NA|NA|TRBV7-9|TRBJ2-1
CASSFFQGGLDEQFF
TGTGCCAGCAGCTTTTTTCAGGGGGGGTTGGATGAGCAGTTCTTC
>NA|TRBD1|TRBV28|TRBJ1-1
CASSFTGGDTEAFF
TGTGCCAGCAGTTTCACAGGGGGGGACACTGAAGCTTTCTTT
>NA|TRBD2|TRBV4-1|TRBJ2-7
CASSVLADYEQYF
TGTGCCAGCAGCGTCCTAGCGGACTACGAGCAGTACTTC
>NA|NA|TRBV7-9|TRBJ2-3
CASSFPTDTQYF
TGTGCCAGCAGCTTCCCGACAGATACGCAGTATTTT
>NA|TRBD1|TRBV19|TRBJ2-2
CASLPTGGIGELFF
TGTGCCAGCCTTCCGACAGGGGGGATCGGGGAGCTGTTTTTT
>once|NA|TRBV28|TRBJ2-7
CASNYEGGDFSYEQYF
TGTGCCAGCAACTACGAGGGGGGGGACTTCTCCTACGAGCAGTACTTC
>NA|NA|TRBV28|TRBJ2-1
CASAMGGNEQFF
TGTGCCAGCGCCATGGGAGGCAATGAGCAGTTCTTC
>NA|TRBD1|TRBV5-5|TRBJ1-2
CASSQYRDSYGYTF
TGTGCCAGCAGCCAGTACCGGGACAGCTATGGCTACACCTTC
>NA|TRBD2|TRBV7-9|TRBJ2-1
CASSSGTSYNEQFF
TGTGCCAGCAGCTCCGGGACTAGTTACAATGAGCAGTTCTTC
>once|TRBD2|TRBV5-1|TRBJ2-7
CASSPGTSGIYEQYF
TGCGCCAGCAGCCCGGGGACTAGCGGAATTTACGAGCAGTACTTC
>NA|NA|TRBV4-1|TRBJ2-7
CASSQPRGRGLKSPYEQYF
TGCGCCAGCAGCCAACCCAGGGGAAGGGGCCTAAAAAGCCCCTACGAGCAGTACTTC
>NA|NA|TRBV7-2|TRBJ1-5
CASSLTGPNQPQHF
TGTGCCAGCAGCTTAACGGGACCCAATCAGCCCCAGCATTTT